The clone carrying this T cell receptor beta chain was seen just once. Antigen unknown. The sample originates from a study of blood T cells in healthy people across ages. Germline CDR1 and CDR2: KGHDR and SFDVKD. The CDR3 sequence is 13 residues long. Study-wide results and limits: CMV status of donors was unknown, possibly confounding expanded clonotype changes. Age showed a roughly linear inverse relationship with TCR beta diversity per million T cells.

Then a second PCR, running about 7 to 11 cycles, was carried out with a sample-barcoded 5' primer and a J-beta primer mix. The authors tagged each cDNA molecule using a template-switch adaptor with 12 random nucleotides. Each CDR3 protein is one row after TCRdb ran MiXCR on the 5' RACE reads. This repertoire shows 1.4 million to 1.5 million distinct CDR3 sequences, 35% to 45% found once; its top ten account for roughly 7.7%. Each donor was a healthy Caucasian individual from Russia, aged 6 to 90. This receptor was taken from a young woman in good health. V usage is TRBV24-1 and J usage is TRBJ2-5, with D maybe TRBD2 (5 bases). The DNA end is a closer match to TRBJ2-7, so the J assignment may be wrong. Sequenced material: blood. CDR3 residues: CATSDLRGFEQYF. In DNA, the CDR3 is TGTGCCACCAGTGATTTACGGGGTTTCGAGCAGTACTTC.